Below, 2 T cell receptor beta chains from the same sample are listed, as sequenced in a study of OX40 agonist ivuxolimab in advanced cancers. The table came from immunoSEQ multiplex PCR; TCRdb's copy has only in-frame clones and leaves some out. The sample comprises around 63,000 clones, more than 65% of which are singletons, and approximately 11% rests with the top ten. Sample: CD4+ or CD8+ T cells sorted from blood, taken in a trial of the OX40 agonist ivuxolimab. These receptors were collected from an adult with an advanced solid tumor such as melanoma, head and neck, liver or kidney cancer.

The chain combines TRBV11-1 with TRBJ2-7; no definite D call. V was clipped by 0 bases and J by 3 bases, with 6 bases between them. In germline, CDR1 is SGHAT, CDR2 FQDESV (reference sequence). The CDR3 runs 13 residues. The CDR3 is CASSLAESYEQYF. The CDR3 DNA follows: TGTGCCAGCAGCTTAGCGGAGAGCTACGAGCAGTACTTC.

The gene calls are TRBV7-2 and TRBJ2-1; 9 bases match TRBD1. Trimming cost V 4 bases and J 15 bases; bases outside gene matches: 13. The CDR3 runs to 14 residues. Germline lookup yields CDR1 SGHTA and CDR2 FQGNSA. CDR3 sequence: CASSSRTGAPRWFF. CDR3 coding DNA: TGTGCCAGCAGCTCCAGGACAGGGGCCCCGAGATGGTTCTTC. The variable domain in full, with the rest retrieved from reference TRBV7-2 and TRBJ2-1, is GAGVSQSPSNKVTEKGKDVELRCDPISGHTALYWYRQSLGQGLEFLIYFQGNSAPDKSGLPSDRFSAERTGGSVSTLTIQRTQQEDSAVYLCASSSRTGAPRWFFGPGTRLTVL.